This TCR beta chain was documented in a study of regulatory T cells in long-lasting Graves disease. The CDR3 runs to 15 residues. Germline CDR1 and CDR2: SGHRS and YFSETQ. Between the trimmed V and J ends, which lost 4 bases and 3 bases, there was a span of 16 bases. This clonotype appeared many times. Arm-PCR of CDR3 regions and iRepertoire HTBI primers were the basis on which TCR beta libraries were built. TCRdb reprocessed the multiplex PCR reads via MiXCR and lists one record per CDR3 protein. The sample has 400,000 to 500,000 distinct CDR3 sequences, roughly 21% seen once. Stated time point: persistent/refractory GD, antithyroid drugs over 5 years with positive TRAb. RNA from PBMCs was the source of the TCR library.

This TCR was sampled from a female donor with Graves disease. This specimen consisted of peripheral blood mononuclear cells (PBMCs), obtained when the disease was refractory, from a patient treated with antithyroid drugs. This sequence joins TRBV5-1 and TRBJ1-1; D might be TRBD1 (6 bases). The CDR3 spells CASSDDRYLDTEAFF. In DNA, the CDR3 is TGCGCCAGCAGCGACGACAGGTATCTGGACACTGAAGCTTTCTTT.